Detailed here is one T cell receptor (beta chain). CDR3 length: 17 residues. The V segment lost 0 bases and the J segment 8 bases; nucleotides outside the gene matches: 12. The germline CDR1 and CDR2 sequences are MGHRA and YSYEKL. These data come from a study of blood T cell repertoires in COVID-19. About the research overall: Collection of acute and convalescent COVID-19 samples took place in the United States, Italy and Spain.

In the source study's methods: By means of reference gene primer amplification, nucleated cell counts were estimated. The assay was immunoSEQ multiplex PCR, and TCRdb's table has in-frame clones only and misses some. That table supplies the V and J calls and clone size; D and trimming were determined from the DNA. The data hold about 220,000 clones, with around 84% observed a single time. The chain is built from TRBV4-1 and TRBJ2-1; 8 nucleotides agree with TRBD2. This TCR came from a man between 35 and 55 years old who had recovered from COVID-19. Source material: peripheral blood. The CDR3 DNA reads TGCGCCAGCAGCCAAGATCGGGAAGCGGGAGTGGATGATGAGCAGTTCTTC. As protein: CASSQDREAGVDDEQFF.